A single sample is the source of the 5 T cell receptor beta chains below, sequenced in a study of T cells after yellow fever vaccination. TCRdb redid the calling of the 5' RACE reads with MiXCR, one entry per CDR3 protein. The sample includes 620,000 or so distinct CDR3 sequences, about a sixth seen only once; the top ten take 15% to 20%. This specimen consisted of PBMCs, obtained less than 6 days after the first yellow fever vaccination. The receptors come from a man between 18 and 35 years old who received the YFV17D yellow fever vaccine.

The chain employs TRBV12-3 or TRBV12-4 and TRBJ2-7; 9 bases are shared with TRBD1. Losses at the gene ends were 5 bases for V and 3 bases for J; bases not matched to a gene: 5. The CDR3 spans 14 residues. The CDR3 DNA reads as TGTGCCAGCAGTAGGACAGGGGACGGCTACGAGCAGTACTTC. It is translated as CASSRTGDGYEQYF.

This clonotype was seen only a few times. The rearrangement uses TRBV4-1 and TRBJ1-1; D is possibly TRBD1 (5 bases). Germline CDR1 reads MGHRA; CDR2 reads YSYEKL. V lost 2 bases, J lost 0 bases, and 13 bases lay in between. The CDR3 is made up of 16 amino acids. The DNA for the CDR3 is TGCGCCAGCAGCCAACCAACCCAGGGACTGAACACTGAAGCTTTCTTT. It encodes CASSQPTQGLNTEAFF.

CDR3 sequence reads: CSATRTSGRAGELFF. The CDR3 region has the DNA TGCAGTGCTACGAGGACTAGCGGCAGGGCCGGGGAGCTGTTTTTT. This rearrangement joins TRBV20-1 to TRBJ2-2; the match to TRBD2 covers 10 bases. The CDR3 extends over 15 amino acids. J was trimmed by 6 bases and V by 4 bases; bases with no gene match: 8. Germline assignment: CDR1 DFQATT and CDR2 SNEGSKA (reference sequence).

CDR3 DNA: TGCAGCGCGACAGGGATTTCTGACACAGATACGCAGTATTTT. Translating it yields CSATGISDTDTQYF. The chain employs TRBV29-1 and TRBJ2-3; 7 positions agree with TRBD1. Per germline, CDR1 SQVTM and CDR2 ANQGSEA. The CDR3 length is 14 residues. Trimming took 7 bases from V and 2 from J; bases not matched to a gene: 9.

This clonotype was seen ten or more times. The chain employs TRBV12-3 or TRBV12-4 and TRBJ2-3; the D gene is possibly TRBD2 (5 bases). V lost 6 bases and J 6 bases, leaving 13 bases between the germline ends. This CDR3 contains 13 residues. The CDR3 sequence: CASSMFWRDTQYF. CDR3 DNA: TGTGCCAGCAGCATGTTTTGGAGGGATACGCAGTATTTT.